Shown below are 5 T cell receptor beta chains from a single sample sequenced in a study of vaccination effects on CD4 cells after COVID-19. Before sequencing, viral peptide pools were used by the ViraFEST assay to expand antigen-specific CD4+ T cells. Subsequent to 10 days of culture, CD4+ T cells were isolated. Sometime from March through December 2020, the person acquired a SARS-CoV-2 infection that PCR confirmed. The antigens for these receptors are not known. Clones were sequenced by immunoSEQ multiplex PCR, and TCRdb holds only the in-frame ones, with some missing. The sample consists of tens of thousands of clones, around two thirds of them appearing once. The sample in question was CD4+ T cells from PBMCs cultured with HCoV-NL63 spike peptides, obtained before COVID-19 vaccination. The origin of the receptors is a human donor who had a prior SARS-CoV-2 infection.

CDR3: CASSTGQALPQHF. The DNA of the CDR3 is TGTGCCAGCAGCACGGGACAGGCACTGCCCCAGCATTTT. The chain has TRBV11-2 and TRBJ1-5; 8 nucleotides align to TRBD1. The CDR3 is 13 residues long. Germline CDR1 SGHAT, CDR2 FQNNGV. V lost 5 bases to trimming and J lost 9 bases; unmatched junction nucleotides: 6.

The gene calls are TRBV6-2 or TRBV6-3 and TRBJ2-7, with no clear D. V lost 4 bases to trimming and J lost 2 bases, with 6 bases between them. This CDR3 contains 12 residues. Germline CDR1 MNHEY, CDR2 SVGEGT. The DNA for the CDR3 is TGTGCCAGCAGTTTCAGGACCTACGAGCAGTACTTC. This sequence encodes CASSFRTYEQYF.

The CDR3 reads CASSPDRNSYEQYF. The CDR3 region has the DNA TGCGCCAGCAGCCCTGACAGAAACTCCTACGAGCAGTACTTC. The chain joins TRBV5-1 to TRBJ2-7; the D gene is possibly TRBD1 (5 bases). The length of the CDR3 is 14 residues. Germline V gene sequence: CDR1 SGHRS, CDR2 YFSETQ. Trimming stripped 4 bases from V and 0 bases from J, with 11 bases between.

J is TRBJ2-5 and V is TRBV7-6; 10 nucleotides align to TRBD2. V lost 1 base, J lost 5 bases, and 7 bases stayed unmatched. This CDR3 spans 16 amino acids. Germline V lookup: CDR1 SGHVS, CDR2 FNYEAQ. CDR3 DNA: TGTGCCAGCAGCTTAGAAAGGACTAGCGGTGGCGAGACCCAGTACTTC. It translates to CASSLERTSGGETQYF.

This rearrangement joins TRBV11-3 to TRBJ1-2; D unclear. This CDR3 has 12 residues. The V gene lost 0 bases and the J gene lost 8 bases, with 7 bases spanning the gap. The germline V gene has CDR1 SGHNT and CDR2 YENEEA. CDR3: CASSLEGGGYTF. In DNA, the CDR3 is TGTGCCAGCAGCTTAGAGGGAGGGGGCTACACCTTC.